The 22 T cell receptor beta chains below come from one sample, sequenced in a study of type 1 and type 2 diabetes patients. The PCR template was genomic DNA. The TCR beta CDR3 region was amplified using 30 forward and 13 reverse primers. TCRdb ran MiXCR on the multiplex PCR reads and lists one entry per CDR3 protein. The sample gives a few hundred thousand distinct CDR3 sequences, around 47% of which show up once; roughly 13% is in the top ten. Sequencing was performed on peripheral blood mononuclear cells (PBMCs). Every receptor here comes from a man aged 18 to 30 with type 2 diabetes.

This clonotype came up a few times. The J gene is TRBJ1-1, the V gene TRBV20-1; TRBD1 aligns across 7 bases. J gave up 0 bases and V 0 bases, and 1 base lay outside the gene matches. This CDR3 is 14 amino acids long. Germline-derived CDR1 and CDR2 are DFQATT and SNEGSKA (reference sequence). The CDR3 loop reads CSAREGTVNTEAFF. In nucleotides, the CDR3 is TGCAGTGCTAGAGAAGGGACAGTGAACACTGAAGCTTTCTTT.

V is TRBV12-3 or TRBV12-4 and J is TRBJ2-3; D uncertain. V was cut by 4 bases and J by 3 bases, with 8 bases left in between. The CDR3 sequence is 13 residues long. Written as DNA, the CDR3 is TGTGCCAGCAGTTACACGGCGACAGATACGCAGTATTTT. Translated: CASSYTATDTQYF.

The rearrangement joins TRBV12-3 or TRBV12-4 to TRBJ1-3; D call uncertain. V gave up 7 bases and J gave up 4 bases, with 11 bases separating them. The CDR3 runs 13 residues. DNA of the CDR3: TGTGCCAGCACCCCTTTTCAGGGAAACACCATATATTTT. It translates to CASTPFQGNTIYF.

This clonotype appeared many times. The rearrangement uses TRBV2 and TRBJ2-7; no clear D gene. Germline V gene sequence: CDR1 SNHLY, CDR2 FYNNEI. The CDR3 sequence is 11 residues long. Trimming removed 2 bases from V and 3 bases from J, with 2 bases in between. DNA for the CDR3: TGTGCCAGCAGTGAACTCTACGAGCAGTACTTC. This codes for CASSELYEQYF.

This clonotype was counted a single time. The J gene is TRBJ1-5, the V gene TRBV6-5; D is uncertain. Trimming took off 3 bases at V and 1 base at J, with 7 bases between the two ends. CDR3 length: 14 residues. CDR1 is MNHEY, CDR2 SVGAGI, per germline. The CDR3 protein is CASSYDRSNQPQHF. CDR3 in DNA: TGTGCCAGCAGTTATGACCGAAGCAATCAGCCCCAGCATTTT.

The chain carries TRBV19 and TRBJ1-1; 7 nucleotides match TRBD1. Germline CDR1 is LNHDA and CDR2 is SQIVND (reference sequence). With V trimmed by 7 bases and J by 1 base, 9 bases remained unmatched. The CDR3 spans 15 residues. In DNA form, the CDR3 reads TGTGCCAGTACCCTAAGGACAGGCTGGAACACTGAAGCTTTCTTT. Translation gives CASTLRTGWNTEAFF.

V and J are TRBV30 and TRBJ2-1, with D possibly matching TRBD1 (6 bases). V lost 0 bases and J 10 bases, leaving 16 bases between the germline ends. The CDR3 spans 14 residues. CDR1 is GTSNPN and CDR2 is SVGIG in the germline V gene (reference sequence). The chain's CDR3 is CAWSVSYLGTEQFF. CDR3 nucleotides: TGTGCCTGGAGTGTTTCGTATCTGGGGACAGAGCAGTTCTTC.

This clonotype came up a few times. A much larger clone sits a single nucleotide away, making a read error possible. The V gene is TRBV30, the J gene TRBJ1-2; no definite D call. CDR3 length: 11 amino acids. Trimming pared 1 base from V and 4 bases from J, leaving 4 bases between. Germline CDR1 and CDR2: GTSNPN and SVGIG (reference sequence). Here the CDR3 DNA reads TGTGCCTGGAGTGCAGGCTATGGCTACACCTTC. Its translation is CAWSAGYGYTF.

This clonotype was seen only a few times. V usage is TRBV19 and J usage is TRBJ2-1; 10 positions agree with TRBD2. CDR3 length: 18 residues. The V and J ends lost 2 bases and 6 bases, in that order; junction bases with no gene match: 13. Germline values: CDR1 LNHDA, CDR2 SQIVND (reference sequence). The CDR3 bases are TGTGCCAGTAGTATACGCCCCCCCCTAGCGGGAGTACCCAATGAGCAGTTCTTC. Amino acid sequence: CASSIRPPLAGVPNEQFF.

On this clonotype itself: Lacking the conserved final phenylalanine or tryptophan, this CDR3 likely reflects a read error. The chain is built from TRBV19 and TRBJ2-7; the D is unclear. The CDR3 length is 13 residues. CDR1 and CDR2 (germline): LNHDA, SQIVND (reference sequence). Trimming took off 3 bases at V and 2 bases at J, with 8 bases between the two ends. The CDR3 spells CASSIELTYEQYL. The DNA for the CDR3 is TGTGCCAGTAGTATCGAGCTAACCTACGAGCAGTACCTC.

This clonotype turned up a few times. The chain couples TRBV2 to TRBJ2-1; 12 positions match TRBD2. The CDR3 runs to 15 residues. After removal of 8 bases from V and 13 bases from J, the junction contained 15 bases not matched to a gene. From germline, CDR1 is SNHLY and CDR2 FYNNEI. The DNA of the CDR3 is TGTGCCAGCGGCCCCTCTAGCGGGAGGGCGGCGGGCCAGTTCTTC. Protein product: CASGPSSGRAAGQFF. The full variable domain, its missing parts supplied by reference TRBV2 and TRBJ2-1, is EPEVTQTPSHQVTQMGQEVILRCVPISNHLYFYWYRQILGQKVEFLVSFYNNEISEKSEIFDDQFSVERPDGSNFTLKIRSTKLEDSAMYFCASGPSSGRAAGQFFGPGTRLTVL.

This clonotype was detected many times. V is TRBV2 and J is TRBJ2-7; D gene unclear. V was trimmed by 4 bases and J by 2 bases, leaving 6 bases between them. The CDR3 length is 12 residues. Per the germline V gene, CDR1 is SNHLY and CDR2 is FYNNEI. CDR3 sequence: CASSGRTYEQYF. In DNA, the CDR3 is TGTGCCAGCAGTGGCAGGACCTACGAGCAGTACTTC.

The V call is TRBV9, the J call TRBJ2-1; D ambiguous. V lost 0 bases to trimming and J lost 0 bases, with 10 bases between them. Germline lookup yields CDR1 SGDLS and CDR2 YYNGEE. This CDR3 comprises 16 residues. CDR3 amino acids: CASSVVSPSSYNEQFF. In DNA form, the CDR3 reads TGTGCCAGCAGCGTAGTCAGCCCTAGCTCCTACAATGAGCAGTTCTTC.

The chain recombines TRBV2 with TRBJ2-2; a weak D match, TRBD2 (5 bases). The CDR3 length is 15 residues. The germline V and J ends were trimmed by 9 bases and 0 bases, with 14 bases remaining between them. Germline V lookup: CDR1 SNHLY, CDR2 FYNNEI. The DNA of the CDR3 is TGTGCCAGAAGCGCAGCGGAGTCGAACACCGGGGAGCTGTTTTTT. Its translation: CARSAAESNTGELFF.

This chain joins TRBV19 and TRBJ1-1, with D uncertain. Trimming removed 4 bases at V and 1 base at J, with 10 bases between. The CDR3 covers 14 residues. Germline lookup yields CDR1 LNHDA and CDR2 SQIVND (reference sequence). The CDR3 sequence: CASSTMVANTEAFF. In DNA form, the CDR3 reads TGTGCCAGTAGTACGATGGTGGCGAACACTGAAGCTTTCTTT.

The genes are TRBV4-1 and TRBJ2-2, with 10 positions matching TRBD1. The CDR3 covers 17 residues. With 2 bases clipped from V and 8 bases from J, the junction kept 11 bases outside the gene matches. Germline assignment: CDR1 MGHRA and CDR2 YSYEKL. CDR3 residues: CASSQTGTGAIEGELFF. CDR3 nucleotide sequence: TGCGCCAGCAGCCAAACCGGGACAGGGGCGATCGAGGGGGAGCTGTTTTTT.

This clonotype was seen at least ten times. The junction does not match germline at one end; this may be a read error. The CDR3 reads CATSQEGSF. In nucleotides, the CDR3 is TGTGCCACCAGCCAGGAGGGTTCGTTC. This sequence joins TRBV15 and TRBJ2-7; weak D call: TRBD2 (6 bases). The CDR3 is made up of 9 amino acids. CDR1 and CDR2 (germline): LNHNV, YYDKDF (reference sequence).

This CDR3 is CSAREKGQGETQYF. For the CDR3, the DNA is TGCAGTGCTAGAGAAAAAGGACAGGGAGAGACCCAGTACTTC. The chain is built from TRBV20-1 and TRBJ2-5, with 8 nucleotides matching TRBD1. This CDR3 is built from 14 residues. V gave up 0 bases and J gave up 4 bases; unmatched junction bases: 4. Germline V gives CDR1 DFQATT, CDR2 SNEGSKA (reference sequence).

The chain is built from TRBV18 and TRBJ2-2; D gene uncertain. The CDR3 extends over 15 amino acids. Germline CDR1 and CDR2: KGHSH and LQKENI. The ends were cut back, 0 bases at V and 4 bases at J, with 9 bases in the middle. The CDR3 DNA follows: TGTGCCAGCTCACCACCGTCTCTAGGCACCGGGGAGCTGTTTTTT. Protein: CASSPPSLGTGELFF.

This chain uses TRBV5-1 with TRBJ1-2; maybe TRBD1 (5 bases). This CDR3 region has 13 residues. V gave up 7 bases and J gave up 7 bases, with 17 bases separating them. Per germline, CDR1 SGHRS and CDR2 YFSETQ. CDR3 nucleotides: TGCGCCAGCCCTGAGGGCCAGGGATTTGGCTACACCTTC. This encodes CASPEGQGFGYTF. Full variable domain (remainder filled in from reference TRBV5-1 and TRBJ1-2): KAGVTQTPRYLIKTRGQQVTLSCSPISGHRSVSWYQQTPGQGLQFLFEYFSETQRNKGNFPGRFSGRQFSNSRSEMNVSTLELGDSALYLCASPEGQGFGYTFGSGTRLTVV.

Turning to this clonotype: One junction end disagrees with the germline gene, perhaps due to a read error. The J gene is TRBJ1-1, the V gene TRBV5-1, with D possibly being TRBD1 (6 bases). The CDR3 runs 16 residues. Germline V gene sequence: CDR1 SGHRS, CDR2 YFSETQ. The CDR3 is CASSLSAAGVATEAFF. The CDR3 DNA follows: TGTGCCAGCAGCTTGTCTGCTGCAGGGGTTGCCACTGAAGCTTTCTTT.

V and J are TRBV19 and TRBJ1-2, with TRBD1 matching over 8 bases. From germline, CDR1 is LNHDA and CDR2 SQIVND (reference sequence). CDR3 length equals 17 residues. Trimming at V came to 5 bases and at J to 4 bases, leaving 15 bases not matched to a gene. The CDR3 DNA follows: TGTGCCAGTAGTCAGCGGCGGGGGGGGACAGGACTCTATGGCTACACCTTC. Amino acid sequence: CASSQRRGGTGLYGYTF.